The 3 T cell receptor beta chains below were found in one sample sequenced in a study of early T cells in non-severe SARS-CoV-2 infection. TCRdb fed the 5' RACE reads into MiXCR, producing one record per CDR3 protein. Of roughly 26,000 distinct CDR3 sequences in the sample, 4% to 4.5% were seen once. The sequencing sample was made of whole blood. The receptors originated from an adult who was a healthcare worker with PCR-confirmed SARS-CoV-2 infection or an uninfected control (not recorded which).

In this sample, this clonotype turned up a few times. The chain couples TRBV7-9 to TRBJ2-1, with 8 bases lining up with TRBD1. V lost 5 bases to trimming and J lost 4 bases; unmatched junction nucleotides: 10. The CDR3 length is 16 residues. CDR1 and CDR2 from the germline V gene are SEHNR and FQNEAQ (reference sequence). This chain's CDR3 is CASSPQGGLHYNEQFF. The DNA of the CDR3 is TGTGCCAGCAGCCCACAGGGGGGACTTCATTACAATGAGCAGTTCTTC.

V gene TRBV10-3 combines with J gene TRBJ2-4; 8 bases match TRBD1. The J segment lost 1 base and the V segment lost 8 bases, leaving 10 bases of the junction unmatched. Germline V gene data show CDR1 as ENHRY and CDR2 as SYGVKD. The CDR3 is made up of 16 amino acids. CDR3 DNA: TGTGCCATCTCCGTGGACAGGGACAAGGCCAAAAACATTCAGTACTTC. Translating it yields CAISVDRDKAKNIQYF.

The chain links TRBV10-3 to TRBJ2-5; possible D gene TRBD2, 6 bases. Germline values: CDR1 ENHRY, CDR2 SYGVKD. The CDR3 extends over 11 amino acids. Trimming pared 8 bases from V and 5 bases from J, leaving 9 bases between. The CDR3 bases are TGTGCCATCGGGGGAGGCGAGACCCAGTACTTC. This encodes CAIGGGETQYF.